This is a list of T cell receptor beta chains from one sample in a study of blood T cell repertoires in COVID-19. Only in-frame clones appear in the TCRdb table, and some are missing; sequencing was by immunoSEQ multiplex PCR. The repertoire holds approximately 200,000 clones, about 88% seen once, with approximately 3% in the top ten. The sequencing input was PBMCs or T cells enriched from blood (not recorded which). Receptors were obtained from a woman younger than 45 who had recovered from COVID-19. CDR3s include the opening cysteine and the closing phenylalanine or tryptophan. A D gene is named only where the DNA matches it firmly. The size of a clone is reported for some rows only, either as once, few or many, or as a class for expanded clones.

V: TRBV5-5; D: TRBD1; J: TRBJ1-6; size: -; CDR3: CASMRGPTGNSPLHF; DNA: TGTGCCAGCATGAGGGGGCCCACCGGTAATTCACCCCTCCACTTT
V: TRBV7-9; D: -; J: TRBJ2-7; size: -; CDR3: CASSGQGQGPYEQYF; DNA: TGTGCCAGCAGCGGCCAAGGGCAGGGGCCCTACGAGCAGTACTTC
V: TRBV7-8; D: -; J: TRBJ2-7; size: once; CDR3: CASSLAQSYEQYF; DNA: TGTGCCAGCAGCCTCGCACAGTCCTACGAGCAGTACTTC
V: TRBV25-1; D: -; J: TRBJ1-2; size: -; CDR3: CASSELPTSDYTF; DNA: TGTGCCAGCAGTGAATTGCCTACGAGTGACTACACCTTC
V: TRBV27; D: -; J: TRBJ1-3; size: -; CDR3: CASSPTLSSGNTIYF; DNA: TGTGCCAGCAGTCCAACTCTGAGCTCTGGAAACACCATATATTTT
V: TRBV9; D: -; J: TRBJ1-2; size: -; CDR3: CASSVAAQGHGYTF; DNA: TGTGCCAGCAGCGTAGCGGCACAGGGCCATGGCTACACCTTC
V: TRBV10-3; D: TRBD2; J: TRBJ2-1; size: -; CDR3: CAISEGTSGGYNEQFF; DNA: TGTGCCATCAGTGAGGGGACTAGCGGGGGTTACAATGAGCAGTTCTTC
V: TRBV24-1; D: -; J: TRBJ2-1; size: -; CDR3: CATSEPTGEVRNEQFF; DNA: TGTGCCACCAGTGAACCTACAGGGGAGGTTCGAAATGAGCAGTTCTTC
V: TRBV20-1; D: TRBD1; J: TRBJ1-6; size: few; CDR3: CSASGQGFSSPLHF; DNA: TGCAGTGCTAGTGGACAGGGCTTTTCTTCACCCCTCCACTTT
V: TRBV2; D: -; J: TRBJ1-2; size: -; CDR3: CASSEARAGAYGYTF; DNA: TGTGCCAGCAGTGAAGCGCGGGCAGGAGCCTATGGCTACACCTTC
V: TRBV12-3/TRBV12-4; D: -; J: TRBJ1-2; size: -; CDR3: CASSSVRRGYTF; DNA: TGTGCCAGCAGTTCAGTGAGGCGAGGCTACACCTTC
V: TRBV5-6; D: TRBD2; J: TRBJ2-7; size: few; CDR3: CASSPPGLAYEQYF; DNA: TGTGCCAGCAGCCCGCCGGGACTAGCCTACGAGCAGTACTTC
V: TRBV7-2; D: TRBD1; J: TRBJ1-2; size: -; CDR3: CASSLTGQAPNGYTF; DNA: TGTGCCAGCAGCTTAACGGGACAGGCTCCCAATGGCTACACCTTC
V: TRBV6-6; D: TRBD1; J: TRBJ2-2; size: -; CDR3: CASSRGQTTGELFF; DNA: TGTGCCAGCAGTAGGGGACAGACGACCGGGGAGCTGTTTTTT
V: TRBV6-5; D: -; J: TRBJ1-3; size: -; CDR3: CASSPGGNTIYF; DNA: TGTGCCAGCAGTCCCGGGGGAAACACCATATATTTT
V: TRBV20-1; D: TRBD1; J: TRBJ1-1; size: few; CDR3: CSASRGQGGTEAFF; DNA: TGCAGTGCTAGTCGGGGTCAGGGGGGTACTGAAGCTTTCTTT
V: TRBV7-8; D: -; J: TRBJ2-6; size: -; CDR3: CASSQLDSGANVLTF; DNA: TGTGCCAGCAGCCAACTAGACTCTGGGGCCAACGTCCTGACTTTC
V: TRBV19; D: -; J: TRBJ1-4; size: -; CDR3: CASSTNRETNEKLFF; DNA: TGTGCCAGTAGTACTAACAGGGAAACTAATGAAAAACTGTTTTTT
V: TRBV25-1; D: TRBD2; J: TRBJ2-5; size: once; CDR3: CASSASAGERETQYF; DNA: TGTGCCAGCAGTGCCTCAGCGGGAGAGCGTGAGACCCAGTACTTC
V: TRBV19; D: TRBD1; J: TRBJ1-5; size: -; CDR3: CASSIDRGWQPQHF; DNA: TGTGCCAGTAGTATAGACAGGGGGTGGCAGCCCCAGCATTTT
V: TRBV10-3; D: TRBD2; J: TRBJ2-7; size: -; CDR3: CAITDGASGIYEQYF; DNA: TGTGCCATCACCGACGGGGCTAGCGGGATATACGAGCAGTACTTC
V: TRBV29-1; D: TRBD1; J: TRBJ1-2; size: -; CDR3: CSVSGTGNYGYTF; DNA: TGCAGCGTTTCCGGGACAGGGAACTATGGCTACACCTTC
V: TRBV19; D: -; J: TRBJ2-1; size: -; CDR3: CASSGSGSSYNEQFF; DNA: TGTGCCAGTAGTGGGAGCGGCAGCTCCTACAATGAGCAGTTCTTC
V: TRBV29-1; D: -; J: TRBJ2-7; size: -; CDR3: CSAGLRRYEQYF; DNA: TGCAGCGCTGGGCTCCGACGATACGAGCAGTACTTC
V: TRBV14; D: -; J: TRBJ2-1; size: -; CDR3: CASSQDLRTLNEQFF; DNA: TGTGCCAGCAGCCAAGATTTAAGGACTCTCAATGAGCAGTTCTTC
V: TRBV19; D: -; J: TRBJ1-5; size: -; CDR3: CASSMGGAFSQPQHF; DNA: TGTGCCAGTAGTATGGGAGGGGCCTTTAGTCAGCCCCAGCATTTT